Below, one T cell receptor (beta chain) is given with its context. The antigen is unknown. These data originate in a study of graft-versus-host responses after intestinal transplantation. Background on the study: In this cohort, recipients had multivisceral, liver-intestinal, or isolated intestinal transplants. Recipients across the board were started on anti-thymocyte globulin induction, then kept on tacrolimus and steroids for around three years.

Data came from immunoSEQ multiplex PCR; TCRdb stores just in-frame clones and leaves some out. The repertoire has just under 65,000 clones, 85% to 95% of them found once; the top ten carry roughly 1.5%. V trimming: 2 bases; J trimming: 6 bases; junction bases outside the gene matches: 5. The CDR3 sequence is 14 residues long. General study points: The study found high graft-versus-host to host-versus-graft clonal ratios in allografts of patients with graft-donor T cell macrochimerism. Among recipient marrow samples, GvH clones were found; some appeared first in ileum or blood.

The sequencing used unstimulated CD8+ T cells sorted from spleen or lymph node cells, collected before transplant. The TCR comes from a human donor who was the organ donor for an intestinal transplant. The chain recombines TRBV5-3 with TRBJ2-1, with 7 bases lining up with TRBD1. TRBV5-3 is marked as an open reading frame, function uncertain. CDR3 DNA sequence: TGTGCCAGAAGCTTAAAGGACAGGCGCAATGAGCAGTTCTTC. Amino acids: CARSLKDRRNEQFF.